The present TCR beta chain was sequenced within a study of blood T cell repertoires in COVID-19. Looking at the study overall: In each case, the material was cDNA or gDNA derived from T cells, B-cell-depleted T cells, or PBMCs.

The CDR3 covers 14 residues. Germline-derived CDR1 and CDR2 are KGHSH and LQKENI. The ends were cut back, 2 bases at V and 6 bases at J, with 11 bases in the middle. Some clones are missing from TCRdb's copy, which holds only in-frame ones; the method was immunoSEQ multiplex PCR. The sample shows about 100,000 clones, around nine tenths of them seen only once. The rearrangement joins TRBV18 to TRBJ1-5, with D uncertain. This TCR came from a man aged 45 to 65 with active or convalescent COVID-19. The sample was peripheral blood. The CDR3 bases are TGTGCCAGCTCACCATCGACGGGGAGTCAGCCCCAGCATTTT. This gives the protein CASSPSTGSQPQHF.